The present T cell receptor (beta chain) was sequenced within a study of cytomegalovirus exposure and HLA in healthy donors (dated by TCRdb to about 2017). General notes on the study: According to a later analysis, one platform produced both the 110 or so validation repertoires and the 670 or so repertoires of the first cohort. In addition to the first cohort of approximately 650 subjects, a separate validation cohort of 130 or so different subjects was used. High-throughput TCR immunosequencing, statistical association of individual TCRs with disease status, and machine learning were combined to predict cytomegalovirus infection status. The aim of the study was to test whether cataloging public T cell receptors could identify signatures of past pathogen exposure.

Comments on this clone: Its antigen remains unidentified. Base-call qualities are not available, and no considerably larger clone is one nucleotide away.

The method was the immunoSEQ multiplex PCR assay. The original pipeline was this. A statistical classification framework was built for diagnosing cytomegalovirus status from the catalog of TCR beta chain sequences. The clones in this table, taken by TCRdb from immuneACCESS, are in-frame only. Not every clone is retained; where verified, under half of the shortfall comes from an unresolved V gene, and the cause of the rest is unknown. V and J calls and clone size come straight from that table; D and trimming were deduced from the DNA. For this sample the table gives about 160,000 clones, of which 75% to 90% were detected only once. The ten top clones hold 2% to 2.5% of the sample. Results and caveats for the whole study, not just this receptor: In both the original and validation cohorts, the classifier was reported to diagnose cytomegalovirus status with high specificity and sensitivity. A total of 164 TCR beta chains were listed by the study as associated with cytomegalovirus. Most TCR sequences were observed very rarely across donors, whereas some public TCRs were present in many individuals. Three of the identified cytomegalovirus-associated TCR beta chains were confirmed in vitro to be specific for cytomegalovirus antigens. According to the authors, the approach could potentially be generalized to other disease states and immunological phenotypes. Subsequent analysis determined that TCRs grouped into clusters in the first cohort also showed a tendency toward co-occurrence across the roughly 120 validation repertoires, and approximately 93% of cluster scores exceeded 0. A later analysis had no HLA typing for the validation cohort, so co-occurrence there was scored across all 110 or so repertoires.

Donors formed part of the validation cohort, which comprised over a hundred subjects and was distinct from the first cohort of fewer than 750 subjects. The CDR3 measures 17 amino acids from cysteine to phenylalanine. Of all the DNA, just the CDR3 is kept, 51 bases in frame from base 1. CDR1 and CDR2 were assigned from the germline V gene as MGHRA and YSYEKL. Clipping removes 1 base from V and 1 base from J, with 8 as the unmatched junction base count. The sample consisted of PBMCs. The V gene is TRBV4-1 and the J gene is TRBJ2-3; the junction holds 7 bases that match TRBD2. This TCR was recovered from a woman between 18 and 29 years old in good health and CMV-seronegative. The DNA sequence is given as TGCGCCAGCAGCCAAGTCGTTCGGGGGGAGGGCACAGATACGCAGTATTTT. Its translation is CASSQVVRGEGTDTQYF.